The subject of this entry is one TCR beta chain. What it binds is unknown. PCR involved 60 Vbeta and 13 Jbeta primers. Per the authors' pipeline: The authors later counted about 80 million unique TCR beta chains, around 9.9 million of them shared. Only in-frame clones appear in the TCRdb table, and some are missing; sequencing was by immunoSEQ multiplex PCR. From that table come the V and J calls and clone size; the DNA was used to work out D and trimming. Of some 130,000 clones in the sample, around three quarters were seen once. This entry belongs to a study of cytomegalovirus exposure and HLA in healthy donors. Study-level points and caveats: Investigators reported 150 to 200 TCR beta chains as tied to cytomegalovirus. Sequencing depth across donors, presence/absence analyses assumed, was roughly uniform.

From germline, CDR1 is SGHTA and CDR2 FQGNSA. After removal of 3 bases from V and 7 bases from J, the junction contained 5 bases not matched to a gene. This CDR3 comprises 14 residues. This sequence was found in a woman aged 25 to 39 in good health and CMV-seropositive. Sequencing was done on a sample of PBMCs. V usage is TRBV7-2 and J usage is TRBJ2-1, with 8 bases matching TRBD2. For the CDR3, the DNA is TGTGCCAGCAGCTTGGAACGGGGGGGTAATGAGCAGTTCTTC. Translated: CASSLERGGNEQFF.